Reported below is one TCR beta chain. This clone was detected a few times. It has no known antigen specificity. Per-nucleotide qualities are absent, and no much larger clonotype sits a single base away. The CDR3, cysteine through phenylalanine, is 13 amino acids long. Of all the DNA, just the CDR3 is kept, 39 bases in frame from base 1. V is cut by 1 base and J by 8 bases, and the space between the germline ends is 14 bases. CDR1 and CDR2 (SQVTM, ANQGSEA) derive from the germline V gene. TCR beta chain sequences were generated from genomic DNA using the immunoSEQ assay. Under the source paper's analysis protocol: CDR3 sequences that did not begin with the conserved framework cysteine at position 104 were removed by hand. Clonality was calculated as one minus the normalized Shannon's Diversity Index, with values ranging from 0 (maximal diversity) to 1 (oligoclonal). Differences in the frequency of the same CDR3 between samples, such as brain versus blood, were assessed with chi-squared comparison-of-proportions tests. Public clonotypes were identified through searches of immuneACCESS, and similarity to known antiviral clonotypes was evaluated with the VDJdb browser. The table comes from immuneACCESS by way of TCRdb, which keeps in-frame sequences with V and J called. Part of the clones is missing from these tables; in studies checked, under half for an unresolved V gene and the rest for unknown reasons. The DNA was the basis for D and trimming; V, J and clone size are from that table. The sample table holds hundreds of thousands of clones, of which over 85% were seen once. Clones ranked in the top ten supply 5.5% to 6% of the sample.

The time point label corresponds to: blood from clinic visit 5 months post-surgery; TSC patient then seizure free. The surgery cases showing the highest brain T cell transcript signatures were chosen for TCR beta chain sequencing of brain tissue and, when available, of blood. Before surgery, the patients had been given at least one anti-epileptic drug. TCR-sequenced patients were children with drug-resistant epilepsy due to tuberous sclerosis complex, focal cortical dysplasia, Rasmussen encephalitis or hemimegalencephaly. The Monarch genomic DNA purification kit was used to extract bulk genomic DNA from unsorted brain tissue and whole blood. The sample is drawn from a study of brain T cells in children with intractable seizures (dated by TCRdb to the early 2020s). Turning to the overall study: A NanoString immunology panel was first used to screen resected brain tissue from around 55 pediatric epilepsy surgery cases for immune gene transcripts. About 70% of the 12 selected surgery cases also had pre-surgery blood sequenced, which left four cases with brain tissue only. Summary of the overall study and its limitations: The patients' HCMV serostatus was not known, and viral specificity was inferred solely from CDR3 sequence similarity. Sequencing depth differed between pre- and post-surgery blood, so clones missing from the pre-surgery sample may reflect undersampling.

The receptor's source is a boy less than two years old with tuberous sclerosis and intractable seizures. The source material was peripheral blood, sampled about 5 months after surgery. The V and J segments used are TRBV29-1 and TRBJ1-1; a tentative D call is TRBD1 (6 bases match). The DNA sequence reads TGCAGCGTTGAAGTTACCACAGGGAAAGAAGCTTTCTTT. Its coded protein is CSVEVTTGKEAFF.